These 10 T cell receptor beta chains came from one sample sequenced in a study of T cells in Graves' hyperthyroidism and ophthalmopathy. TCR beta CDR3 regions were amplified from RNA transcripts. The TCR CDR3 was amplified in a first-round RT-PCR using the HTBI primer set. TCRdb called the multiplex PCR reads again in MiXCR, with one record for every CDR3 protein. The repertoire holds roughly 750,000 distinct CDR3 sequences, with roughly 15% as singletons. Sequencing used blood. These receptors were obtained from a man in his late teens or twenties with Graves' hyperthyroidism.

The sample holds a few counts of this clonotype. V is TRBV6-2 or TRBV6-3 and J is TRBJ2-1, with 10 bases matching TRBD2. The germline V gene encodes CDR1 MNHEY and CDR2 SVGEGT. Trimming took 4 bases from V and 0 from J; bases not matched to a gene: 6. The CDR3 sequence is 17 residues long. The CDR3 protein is CASSLTSGALSYNEQFF. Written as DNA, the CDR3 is TGTGCCAGCAGTTTAACTAGCGGGGCCCTCTCCTACAATGAGCAGTTCTTC.

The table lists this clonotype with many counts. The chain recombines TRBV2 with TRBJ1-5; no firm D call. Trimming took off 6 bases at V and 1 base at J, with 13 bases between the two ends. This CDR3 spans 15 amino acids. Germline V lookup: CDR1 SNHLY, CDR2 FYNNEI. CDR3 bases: TGTGCCAGCAGCTCACCTAGTGACAGCAATCAGCCCCAGCATTTT. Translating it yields CASSSPSDSNQPQHF.

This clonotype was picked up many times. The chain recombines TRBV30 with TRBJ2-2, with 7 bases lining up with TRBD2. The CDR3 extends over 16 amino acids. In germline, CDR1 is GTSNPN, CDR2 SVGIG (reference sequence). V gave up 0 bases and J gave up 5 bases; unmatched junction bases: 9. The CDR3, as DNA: TGTGCCTGGAGTGTCCTAGCGGCAGATGTTACCGGGGAGCTGTTTTTT. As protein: CAWSVLAADVTGELFF.

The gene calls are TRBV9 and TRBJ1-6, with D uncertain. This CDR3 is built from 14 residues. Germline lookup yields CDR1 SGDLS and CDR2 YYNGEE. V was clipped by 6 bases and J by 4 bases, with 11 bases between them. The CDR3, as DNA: TGTGCCAGCACCCCGACGGATTATAATTCACCCCTCCACTTT. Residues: CASTPTDYNSPLHF.

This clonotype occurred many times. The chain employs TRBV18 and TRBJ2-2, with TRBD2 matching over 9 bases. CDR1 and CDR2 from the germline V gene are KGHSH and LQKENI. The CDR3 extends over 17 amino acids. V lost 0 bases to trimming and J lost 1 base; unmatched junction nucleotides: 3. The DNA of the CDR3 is TGTGCCAGCTCACCACCGGCTAGCGGGATGAACACCGGGGAGCTGTTTTTT. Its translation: CASSPPASGMNTGELFF.

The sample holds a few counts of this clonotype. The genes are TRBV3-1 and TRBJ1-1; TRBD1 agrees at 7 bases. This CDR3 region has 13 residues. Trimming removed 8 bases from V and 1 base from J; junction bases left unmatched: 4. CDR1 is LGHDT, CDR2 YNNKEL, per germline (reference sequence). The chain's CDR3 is CASLGGGNTEAFF. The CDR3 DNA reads TGTGCCAGCTTAGGGGGCGGGAACACTGAAGCTTTCTTT.

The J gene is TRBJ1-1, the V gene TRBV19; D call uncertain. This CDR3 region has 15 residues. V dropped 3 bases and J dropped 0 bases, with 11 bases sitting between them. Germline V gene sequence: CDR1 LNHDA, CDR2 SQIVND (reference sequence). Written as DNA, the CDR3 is TGTGCCAGTAGTATGAGGTCGGCGGTGAACACTGAAGCTTTCTTT. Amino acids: CASSMRSAVNTEAFF.

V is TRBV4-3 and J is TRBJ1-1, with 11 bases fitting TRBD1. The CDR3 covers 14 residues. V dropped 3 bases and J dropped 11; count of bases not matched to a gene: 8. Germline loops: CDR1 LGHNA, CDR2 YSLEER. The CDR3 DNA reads TGCGCCAGCAGCCAGGGACAGGGGGTAGACGGCGCTTTCTTT. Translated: CASSQGQGVDGAFF.

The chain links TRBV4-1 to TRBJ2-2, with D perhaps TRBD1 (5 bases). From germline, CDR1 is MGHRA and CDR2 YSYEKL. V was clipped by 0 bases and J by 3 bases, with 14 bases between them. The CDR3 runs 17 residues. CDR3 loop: CASSQDRRRAYTGELFF. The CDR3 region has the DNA TGCGCCAGCAGCCAAGATAGGCGCAGGGCCTACACCGGGGAGCTGTTTTTT.

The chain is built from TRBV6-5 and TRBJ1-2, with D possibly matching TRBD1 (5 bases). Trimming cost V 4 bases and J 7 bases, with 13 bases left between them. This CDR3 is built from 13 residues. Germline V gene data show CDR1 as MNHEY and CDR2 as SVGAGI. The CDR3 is CASSSTRGGGYTF. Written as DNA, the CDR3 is TGTGCCAGCAGTTCGACAAGGGGCGGTGGCTACACCTTC.